The clone carrying this TCR beta chain was found once. The target antigen is unknown. The CDR3 is made up of 15 amino acids. V lost 4 bases to trimming and J lost 2 bases, with 14 bases between them. CDR1 and CDR2 (germline): SGHRS, YFSETQ. Total RNA amounts of at least 5 micrograms were extracted per sample. Together with a sample-barcoded 5' primer, a J-beta primer mix was included in a second PCR lasting about 6 to 12 cycles. TCRdb recomputed calls from the 5' RACE reads with MiXCR, one row per CDR3 protein. The profile covers 780,000 or so distinct CDR3 sequences, with approximately 53% appearing a single time and roughly 25% taken by the ten largest. The data stem from a study of blood T cells in healthy people across ages. Whole-study results and caveats: Unsorted PBMCs prevented conclusive naive versus antigen-experienced comparison.

The chain has TRBV5-1 and TRBJ2-3; D not resolved. The TCR was taken from a man between 35 and 55 years old in good health. Material for sequencing was blood. CDR3: CASSGKGSPTDTQYF. CDR3 sequence (DNA): TGCGCCAGCAGCGGAAAGGGTTCCCCCACAGATACGCAGTATTTT. Supplemented by reference TRBV5-1 and TRBJ2-3, the full variable domain reads KAGVTQTPRYLIKTRGQQVTLSCSPISGHRSVSWYQQTPGQGLQFLFEYFSETQRNKGNFPGRFSGRQFSNSRSEMNVSTLELGDSALYLCASSGKGSPTDTQYFGPGTRLTVL.